The next 24 T cell receptor beta chains were all read from a single sample in a study of cytomegalovirus exposure and HLA in healthy donors. The PCR used 60 Vbeta and 13 Jbeta primers. The method was immunoSEQ multiplex PCR; TCRdb's version includes in-frame clones alone and lacks a portion of them. Of about 160,000 clones listed, around four fifths are singletons. Sequencing was performed on PBMCs. The receptors originated from a woman aged 45-65 years in good health and CMV-seronegative.

The rearrangement joins TRBV7-9 to TRBJ2-5; the D gene is possibly TRBD1 (5 bases). V shed 4 bases and J shed 4 bases, with 13 bases lying between them. This CDR3 has 14 residues. The germline V gene encodes CDR1 SEHNR and CDR2 FQNEAQ (reference sequence). For the CDR3, the DNA is TGTGCCAGCAGCTCTTGGGGCCCGTCAGAGACCCAGTACTTC. Translating gives CASSSWGPSETQYF.

V usage is TRBV5-1 and J usage is TRBJ2-1; maybe TRBD2 (6 bases). Trimming pared 5 bases from V and 5 bases from J, leaving 14 bases between. The CDR3 has 14 amino acids. Germline V lookup: CDR1 SGHRS, CDR2 YFSETQ. CDR3 DNA sequence: TGCGCCAGCAGTCCAGGGCAGCGGGACAATGAGCAGTTCTTC. This translates into CASSPGQRDNEQFF. Full variable domain (missing parts from reference TRBV5-1 and TRBJ2-1): KAGVTQTPRYLIKTRGQQVTLSCSPISGHRSVSWYQQTPGQGLQFLFEYFSETQRNKGNFPGRFSGRQFSNSRSEMNVSTLELGDSALYLCASSPGQRDNEQFFGPGTRLTVL.

This clone was seen a handful of times. The chain employs TRBV27 and TRBJ2-1, with 7 bases lining up with TRBD2. J was trimmed by 5 bases and V by 6 bases; bases with no gene match: 10. This CDR3 region has 15 residues. Germline V gives CDR1 MNHEY, CDR2 SMNVEV (reference sequence). CDR3 DNA sequence: TGTGCCAGCAGAGCCTTTGGGGGGGGACACAATGAGCAGTTCTTC. This sequence encodes CASRAFGGGHNEQFF.

This chain links TRBV28 with TRBJ2-7; TRBD1 aligns across 9 bases. CDR3 length: 15 amino acids. V lost 4 bases to trimming and J lost 0 bases; unmatched junction nucleotides: 4. From germline, CDR1 is MDHEN and CDR2 SYDVKM. CDR3 sequence: CASSSTGGSSYEQYF. The CDR3 bases are TGTGCCAGCAGTTCCACAGGGGGCAGCTCCTACGAGCAGTACTTC. The whole variable domain, filled in from reference TRBV28 and TRBJ2-7, reads DVKVTQSSRYLVKRTGEKVFLECVQDMDHENMFWYRQDPGLGLRLIYFSYDVKMKEKGDIPEGYSVSREKKERFSLILESASTNQTSMYLCASSSTGGSSYEQYFGPGTRLTVT.

The CDR3 loop is CASSRDINTGELFF. The CDR3, as DNA: TGTGCCAGCAGCCGGGACATTAACACCGGGGAGCTGTTTTTT. J is TRBJ2-2 and V is TRBV7-2, with a tentative D call TRBD1 (6 bases). The CDR3 has 14 residues. Germline V gene sequence: CDR1 SGHTA, CDR2 FQGNSA. V gave up 5 bases and J gave up 2 bases, with 9 bases separating them. The variable domain in full, completed from reference TRBV7-2 and TRBJ2-2, reads GAGVSQSPSNKVTEKGKDVELRCDPISGHTALYWYRQSLGQGLEFLIYFQGNSAPDKSGLPSDRFSAERTGGSVSTLTIQRTQQEDSAVYLCASSRDINTGELFFGEGSRLTVL.

V and J are TRBV7-2 and TRBJ2-3; D is unclear. V was shortened by 4 bases and J by 6 bases, with 8 bases between the two germline ends. CDR1 is SGHTA, CDR2 FQGNSA, per germline. This CDR3 spans 12 amino acids. This CDR3 reads CASSSYLDTQYF. CDR3 nucleotide sequence: TGTGCCAGCAGCTCGTATTTGGATACGCAGTATTTT. Combining the CDR3 with reference TRBV7-2 and TRBJ2-3 gives the whole variable domain GAGVSQSPSNKVTEKGKDVELRCDPISGHTALYWYRQSLGQGLEFLIYFQGNSAPDKSGLPSDRFSAERTGGSVSTLTIQRTQQEDSAVYLCASSSYLDTQYFGPGTRLTVL.

The chain recombines TRBV4-1 with TRBJ1-1; D unresolved. This CDR3 comprises 16 residues. CDR1 is MGHRA and CDR2 is YSYEKL in the germline V gene. Trimming cost V 2 bases and J 3 bases, with 16 bases left between them. CDR3 residues: CASSQKMGRADTEAFF. CDR3 DNA sequence: TGCGCCAGCAGCCAAAAGATGGGTAGAGCGGACACTGAAGCTTTCTTT.

This chain links TRBV28 with TRBJ1-5, with D possibly being TRBD1 (6 bases). The V gene's germline CDR1 is MDHEN and CDR2 SYDVKM. The CDR3 totals 14 residues. V was shortened by 2 bases and J by 7 bases, with 12 bases between the two germline ends. The CDR3 DNA reads as TGTGCCAGCAGTTTAGGGGGGGCGTCGCAGCCCCAGCATTTT. The encoded protein is CASSLGGASQPQHF.

The rearrangement uses TRBV4-3 and TRBJ1-5; D is possibly TRBD1 (5 bases). The CDR3 length is 15 residues. Germline CDR1 LGHNA, CDR2 YSLEER. The V end was cut by 0 bases, the J end by 1 base, with 7 bases between. DNA of the CDR3: TGCGCCAGCAGCCAAGATGGGGGGAGCAATCAGCCCCAGCATTTT. This gives the protein CASSQDGGSNQPQHF.

V gene TRBV7-9 combines with J gene TRBJ1-3, with D perhaps matching TRBD1 (5 bases). This CDR3 spans 14 amino acids. Looked up from germline, CDR1 is SEHNR and CDR2 is FQNEAQ (reference sequence). Trimming removed 1 base from V and 5 bases from J, with 9 bases in between. The CDR3, as DNA: TGTGCCAGCAGCTTAGGGGGCGAGAGAAACACCATATATTTT. This codes for CASSLGGERNTIYF.

This clone was seen once. V usage is TRBV14 and J usage is TRBJ2-7, with 12 bases matching TRBD2. V gave up 4 bases and J gave up 2 bases; unmatched junction bases: 0. The CDR3 totals 14 residues. CDR1 is SGHDN and CDR2 is FVKESK in the germline V gene. The DNA for the CDR3 is TGTGCCAGCAGCCGACTAGCGGGAGCCTACGAGCAGTACTTC. Its translation is CASSRLAGAYEQYF.

The rearrangement uses TRBV7-6 and TRBJ2-7; D may be TRBD1 (6 bases). Trimming took 0 bases from V and 7 from J, leaving 16 bases between them. The CDR3 is 15 amino acids. The germline CDR1 and CDR2 sequences are SGHVS and FNYEAQ. CDR3 coding DNA: TGTGCCAGCAGCTTAGCGGGGGCTTCGGCGCGAGAGCAGTACTTC. Protein sequence: CASSLAGASAREQYF.

The V gene is TRBV27, the J gene TRBJ2-5, with TRBD2 identical over 7 bases. V gave up 2 bases and J gave up 4 bases; unmatched junction bases: 10. Germline assignment: CDR1 MNHEY and CDR2 SMNVEV (reference sequence). CDR3 length: 16 residues. The CDR3 loop is CASSLSAGEWAETQYF. The CDR3, as DNA: TGTGCCAGCAGTTTAAGCGCGGGAGAGTGGGCAGAGACCCAGTACTTC.

Here the CDR3 DNA reads TGCGCCAGCAGCCCCGACAGGGGAGGCACCGGGGAGCTGTTTTTT. It codes for CASSPDRGGTGELFF. The chain uses TRBV4-3 and TRBJ2-2; 8 bases line up with TRBD1. The J segment lost 4 bases and the V segment lost 4 bases, leaving 5 bases of the junction unmatched. The CDR3 loop spans 15 amino acids. In germline, CDR1 is LGHNA, CDR2 YSLEER.

The CDR3 DNA reads as TGTGCCAGCAGTTACAGGGGGCTCTCCTACGAGCAGTACTTC. It encodes CASSYRGLSYEQYF. The chain employs TRBV28 and TRBJ2-5; 9 bases match TRBD1. The J call may be mistaken, given a closer DNA end match to TRBJ2-7. The CDR3 has 14 residues. Germline CDR1 and CDR2: MDHEN and SYDVKM.

The V and J genes are TRBV7-6 and TRBJ2-7; TRBD2 matches 12 bases. Germline loops: CDR1 SGHVS, CDR2 FNYEAQ. This CDR3 contains 17 residues. The junction had 8 bases not matched to a gene; V was cut back by 4 bases and J by 1 base. Here the CDR3 DNA reads TGTGCCAGCAGCTCACGGACTAGCGGGAAAAGTTCCTACGAGCAGTACTTC. This sequence encodes CASSSRTSGKSSYEQYF. Using reference TRBV7-6 and TRBJ2-7 for the parts outside the CDR3, the full variable domain is GAGVSQSPRYKVTKRGQDVALRCDPISGHVSLYWYRQALGQGPEFLTYFNYEAQQDKSGLPNDRFSAERPEGSISTLTIQRTEQRDSAMYRCASSSRTSGKSSYEQYFGPGTRLTVT.

The J gene is TRBJ2-2, the V gene TRBV21-1; the D call of TRBD2 is as the table states it, not checked on the DNA. TRBV21-1 is noted as a pseudogene. The CDR3 totals 14 residues. The CDR3 nucleotides are TGTGCCAGCAGCCTGATCGGGAGGGGCGGGGAGCTGTTTTTT. This sequence encodes CASSLIGRGGELFF.

This chain joins TRBV19 and TRBJ2-7; 12 nucleotides line up with TRBD1. The germline gives CDR1 LNHDA, CDR2 SQIVND (reference sequence). Trimming took 3 bases from V and 4 from J; bases not matched to a gene: 4. The CDR3 extends over 15 amino acids. Here the CDR3 reads CASSMGDRGLYEQYF. CDR3 coding DNA: TGTGCCAGTAGTATGGGGGACAGGGGGCTTTACGAGCAGTACTTC. Drawing the rest from reference TRBV19 and TRBJ2-7, the complete variable domain is DGGITQSPKYLFRKEGQNVTLSCEQNLNHDAMYWYRQDPGQGLRLIYYSQIVNDFQKGDIAEGYSVSREKKESFPLTVTSAQKNPTAFYLCASSMGDRGLYEQYFGPGTRLTVT.

V is TRBV18 and J is TRBJ2-3, with a possible D match to TRBD2 (5 bases). Per the germline V gene, CDR1 is KGHSH and CDR2 is LQKENI. This CDR3 is built from 16 residues. Trimming took 1 base from V and 0 from J, leaving 11 bases between them. CDR3: CASSPLAKPSTDTQYF. The CDR3 nucleotides are TGTGCCAGCTCACCACTAGCGAAGCCTAGCACAGATACGCAGTATTTT.

The chain couples TRBV6-5 to TRBJ1-5; TRBD1 is a possible D gene (5 bases). This CDR3 is 13 amino acids long. Trimming left V 7 bases short and J 5 bases short, with 12 bases between. Germline CDR1 is MNHEY and CDR2 is SVGAGI. CDR3 in DNA: TGTGCCAGCAAGGACGGAGGGGATCAGCCCCAGCATTTT. Translating gives CASKDGGDQPQHF.

This rearrangement joins TRBV5-6 to TRBJ1-5; the D is unclear. Germline loops: CDR1 SGHDT, CDR2 YYEEEE. The V end lost 1 base, the J end lost 4 bases, and 3 bases lay between the germline ends. The CDR3 has 12 amino acids. The CDR3 DNA follows: TGTGCCAGCAGCTTGCGGAATCAGCCCCAGCATTTT. Its translation is CASSLRNQPQHF.

CDR3 bases: TGTGCCAGCAGCCCGGGACTAGCGGGAGACAATGAGCAGTTCTTC. This sequence encodes CASSPGLAGDNEQFF. The gene calls are TRBV5-4 and TRBJ2-1, with 14 positions matching TRBD2. The V segment lost 4 bases and the J segment 5 bases; nucleotides outside the gene matches: 2. CDR3 length: 15 amino acids. In germline, CDR1 is SGHNT, CDR2 YYREEE (reference sequence).

As to this clone: An end of the junction differs from the germline gene, which may be a read error. The rearrangement links TRBV7-2 to TRBJ2-7; TRBD1 matches 9 bases. The CDR3 extends over 15 amino acids. The germline V gene has CDR1 SGHTA and CDR2 FQGNSA. In DNA, the CDR3 is TGTGCCAGCAGCAACAACAGGGGGCCTCTTTCCGAGCAGTGCTTC. This sequence encodes CASSNNRGPLSEQCF.

This clone came up a few times. The V call is TRBV4-2, the J call TRBJ1-5; D unclear. The CDR3 contains 11 residues. V lost 7 bases, J lost 3 bases, and 4 bases lay in between. Germline CDR1 LGHNA, CDR2 YNFKEQ. CDR3 DNA sequence: TGTGCCAGCACCAACAATCAGCCCCAGCATTTT. Its translation: CASTNNQPQHF.